The 10 T cell receptor beta chains below were found in one sample sequenced in a study of regulatory T cells in long-lasting Graves disease. With iRepertoire HTBI primers and Arm-PCR of CDR3 regions, TCR beta libraries were built. TCRdb fed the multiplex PCR reads into MiXCR, producing one record per CDR3 protein. The data hold about 470,000 distinct CDR3 sequences, with under 25% observed a single time. Time point of the sample: persistent/refractory GD, antithyroid drugs over 5 years with positive TRAb. PBMC RNA served as the TCR library source. The sequences come from peripheral blood mononuclear cells (PBMCs), collected when the disease was refractory, from a patient treated with antithyroid drugs. Receptors were obtained from a female donor with Graves disease.

This clonotype turned up a few times. The gene calls are TRBV27 and TRBJ1-1, with TRBD1 identical over 9 bases. CDR1 and CDR2 (germline): MNHEY, SMNVEV (reference sequence). The V gene end was trimmed by 2 bases and the J gene end by 0 bases; junction bases not matched to a gene: 4. The CDR3 contains 16 residues. The CDR3 bases are TGTGCCAGCAGTTTAACCGGGACAGGGTTGAACACTGAAGCTTTCTTT. Amino acid sequence: CASSLTGTGLNTEAFF.

The chain employs TRBV19 and TRBJ1-6, with D possibly matching TRBD1 (6 bases). V dropped 3 bases and J dropped 10 bases, with 16 bases sitting between them. The CDR3 consists of 15 residues. The germline V gene has CDR1 LNHDA and CDR2 SQIVND (reference sequence). CDR3 sequence (DNA): TGTGCCAGTAGTATTGAATCGGACAGCCGATCACCCCTCCACTTT. It specifies CASSIESDSRSPLHF.

This clonotype was observed a handful of times. This chain uses TRBV2 with TRBJ2-1, with D hard to call. Trimming shortened V by 3 bases and J by 5 bases, and 11 bases separated the two germline ends. Looked up from germline, CDR1 is SNHLY and CDR2 is FYNNEI. The CDR3 has 14 amino acids. The CDR3 DNA reads TGTGCCAGCAGTGACCACGCCGGAGACAATGAGCAGTTCTTC. Translating gives CASSDHAGDNEQFF. Using reference TRBV2 and TRBJ2-1 for the parts outside the CDR3, the full variable domain is EPEVTQTPSHQVTQMGQEVILRCVPISNHLYFYWYRQILGQKVEFLVSFYNNEISEKSEIFDDQFSVERPDGSNFTLKIRSTKLEDSAMYFCASSDHAGDNEQFFGPGTRLTVL.

This chain connects TRBV11-1 to TRBJ2-7, with 11 bases that match TRBD1. Looked up from germline, CDR1 is SGHAT and CDR2 is FQDESV (reference sequence). CDR3 length: 15 amino acids. After removal of 3 bases from V and 2 bases from J, the junction contained 3 bases not matched to a gene. The CDR3 protein is CASSFGTGGTYEQYF. CDR3 nucleotides: TGTGCCAGCAGCTTCGGGACAGGGGGAACCTACGAGCAGTACTTC.

This clonotype was counted a few times. The chain employs TRBV19 and TRBJ1-5; possible D gene TRBD1, 6 bases. Germline assignment: CDR1 LNHDA and CDR2 SQIVND (reference sequence). The CDR3 extends over 16 amino acids. V gave up 7 bases and J gave up 6 bases, with 22 bases separating them. The CDR3 region has the DNA TGTGCCAGTAAAGACCGAGTGAGGGGGGCGGCTCAGCCCCAGCATTTT. Amino acids: CASKDRVRGAAQPQHF.

In its sample, this clonotype was seen a few times. J is TRBJ2-4 and V is TRBV28; a possible D gene is TRBD2 (6 bases). The CDR3 runs 15 residues. CDR1 MDHEN and CDR2 SYDVKM come from the germline V gene. Trimming shortened V by 1 base and J by 8 bases, and 15 bases separated the two germline ends. In DNA, the CDR3 is TGTGCCAGCAGTTTATCCAACTACGGGGGAGACATTCAGTACTTC. Protein: CASSLSNYGGDIQYF.

The table lists this clonotype with many counts. The genes are TRBV28 and TRBJ2-7; the match to TRBD2 covers 7 bases. J was trimmed by 9 bases and V by 6 bases; bases with no gene match: 14. This CDR3 contains 14 residues. CDR1 MDHEN and CDR2 SYDVKM come from the germline V gene. The CDR3 region has the DNA TGTGCCAGCAGCCGTCGTACCGGGACTACCAGGCAGTACTTC. This sequence encodes CASSRRTGTTRQYF.

This clonotype has more than one count but fewer than ten. An end of the junction does not agree with germline; a read error may underlie this. The gene calls are TRBV6-2 or TRBV6-3 and TRBJ1-1; no firm D call. CDR3 length equals 10 residues. Germline CDR1 reads MNHEY; CDR2 reads SVGEGT. Here the CDR3 DNA reads TGTGTCAGCAGAACCTATGAAGCTTTCTTT. It codes for CVSRTYEAFF.

The rearrangement links TRBV7-2 to TRBJ1-6; 7 bases fit TRBD1. Germline CDR1 and CDR2: SGHTA and FQGNSA. The CDR3 has 16 amino acids. The ends lost 5 bases at V and 4 bases at J; junction bases unmatched: 8. The CDR3 nucleotides are TGTGCCAGCAGCCGGACCGGGACAGATTATAATTCACCCCTCCACTTT. Encoded protein: CASSRTGTDYNSPLHF.

This clonotype was seen more than once but under ten times. CDR3 protein: CASSQNWRGGGTEAFF. The DNA for the CDR3 is TGTGCCAGCAGCCAGAATTGGCGGGGCGGGGGGACTGAAGCTTTCTTT. The chain carries TRBV27 and TRBJ1-1; tentative D call: TRBD1 (5 bases). Germline V lookup: CDR1 MNHEY, CDR2 SMNVEV (reference sequence). CDR3 length: 16 amino acids. V was cut by 6 bases and J by 5 bases, with 22 bases left in between.